Described below is a single T cell receptor (beta chain) sequence and its context. Its antigen remains unknown. This entry is derived from a study of T cells after yellow fever vaccination. The study's findings and limits: Peaking faster, on day 5 versus 15, the secondary response was nonetheless weaker.

The 5'RACE template-switching step produced TCR cDNA and added a universal primer site and UMIs. Each CDR3 protein gets one entry after TCRdb re-called the 5' RACE reads with MiXCR. The sample has roughly 250,000 distinct CDR3 sequences; around 13% are singletons. Sequencing was performed on CD4+ T cells sorted from PBMCs, taken 45 days after the yellow fever booster vaccination. The source is a man under 40 who received the YFV17D yellow fever vaccine.

The CDR3 spells CASSVSGRIGNEQFF. As DNA, the CDR3 is TGTGCCAGCAGTGTAAGCGGGAGAATAGGGAATGAGCAGTTCTTC. The chain combines TRBV6-4 with TRBJ2-1, with TRBD2 matching over 8 bases. The germline V gene has CDR1 MRHNA and CDR2 SNTAGT. J gave up 7 bases and V 4 bases, and 9 bases lay outside the gene matches. This CDR3 comprises 15 residues.